The 11 T cell receptor beta chains below all came from one sample that was sequenced in a study of response to subunit inactivated influenza vaccine. TCRdb ran MiXCR on the RT-PCR reads and lists one entry per CDR3 protein. The repertoire holds roughly 780,000 distinct CDR3 sequences, with around 20% as singletons. The sample here was PBMCs from blood, taken 4 to 6 days after vaccination. All receptors come from a man aged 50 to 60 who received an inactivated influenza vaccine.

The V gene is TRBV12-3 or TRBV12-4, the J gene TRBJ2-1; the D is unclear. The CDR3 sequence is 11 residues long. V dropped 6 bases and J dropped 8 bases, with 8 bases sitting between them. CDR3 protein: CASSRIHEQFF. The CDR3 nucleotides read TGTGCCAGCAGCCGAATTCATGAGCAGTTCTTC.

This clonotype has more than one count but fewer than ten. The CDR3 DNA reads as TGTGCCAGCAGTTACGAGACTGTCCGCTATGGCTACACCTTC. Translated, it gives CASSYETVRYGYTF. This chain connects TRBV6-2 or TRBV6-3 to TRBJ1-2; D is unclear. The germline V gene encodes CDR1 MNHEY and CDR2 SVGEGT. CDR3 length equals 14 residues. The V end was cut by 2 bases, the J end by 4 bases, with 11 bases between.

The CDR3 reads CASSLWAGAETQYF. The DNA of the CDR3 is TGTGCCAGCAGCTTATGGGCGGGGGCAGAGACCCAGTACTTC. The V call is TRBV7-2, the J call TRBJ2-5, with TRBD2 as a possible D gene (7 bases). Germline CDR1 reads SGHTA; CDR2 reads FQGNSA. The CDR3 contains 14 residues. V was cut by 2 bases and J by 4 bases, with 11 bases left in between.

This clonotype has a count of ten or more. The gene calls are TRBV5-6 and TRBJ1-1; D unclear. V was trimmed by 2 bases and J by 0 bases, leaving 8 bases between them. Germline CDR1 is SGHDT and CDR2 is YYEEEE. CDR3 length: 14 residues. The CDR3 region is CASSLGFMNTEAFF. The CDR3 bases are TGTGCCAGCAGCTTAGGGTTCATGAACACTGAAGCTTTCTTT. The full variable domain, rest sourced from reference TRBV5-6 and TRBJ1-1, is DAGVTQSPTHLIKTRGQQVTLRCSPKSGHDTVSWYQQALGQGPQFIFQYYEEEERQRGNFPDRFSGHQFPNYSSELNVNALLLGDSALYLCASSLGFMNTEAFFGQGTRLTVV.

Many counts were recorded for this clonotype. V and J are TRBV12-3 or TRBV12-4 and TRBJ2-2; TRBD1 is a possible D gene (7 bases). CDR3 size: 16 residues. The V end lost 3 bases, the J end lost 5 bases, and 16 bases lay between the germline ends. CDR3 nucleotide sequence: TGTGCCAGCAGTTTCTTGGAGGGGGCAGGTACCGGGGAGCTGTTTTTT. This encodes CASSFLEGAGTGELFF.

The sample holds a few counts of this clonotype. CDR3 nucleotides: TGTGCCAGCAGCCAGGCTGACAGGGGGAGAATGAACACCGGGGAGCTGTTTTTT. Protein sequence: CASSQADRGRMNTGELFF. This sequence joins TRBV4-2 and TRBJ2-2; 9 bases are a match to TRBD1. Germline CDR1 LGHNA, CDR2 YNFKEQ. The J segment lost 1 base and the V segment lost 3 bases, leaving 9 bases of the junction unmatched. There are 18 residues in the CDR3.

This clonotype was counted a few times. The chain joins TRBV4-1 to TRBJ1-4, with a tentative D call TRBD1 (5 bases). Trimming removed 8 bases at V and 4 bases at J, with 20 bases between. This CDR3 has 16 amino acids. Germline V gene sequence: CDR1 MGHRA, CDR2 YSYEKL. The CDR3 DNA reads TGCGCCAGCTCGACGACAAAGCGAGGGGATAATGAAAAACTGTTTTTT. Its protein is CASSTTKRGDNEKLFF.

This clonotype was observed a few times. This chain uses TRBV6-5 with TRBJ2-7; 11 bases fit TRBD1. The CDR3 spans 16 residues. The V segment lost 5 bases and the J segment 1 base; nucleotides outside the gene matches: 7. CDR1 is MNHEY and CDR2 is SVGAGI in the germline V gene. CDR3 sequence reads: CASSLRGDRGSYEQYF. The DNA for the CDR3 is TGTGCCAGCAGTCTACGTGGGGACAGGGGGTCCTACGAGCAGTACTTC.

This chain uses TRBV10-2 with TRBJ2-3, with 8 bases identical to TRBD2. Germline V gene data show CDR1 as WSHSY and CDR2 as SAAADI. Trimming removed 2 bases from V and 2 bases from J; junction bases left unmatched: 12. This CDR3 comprises 18 residues. CDR3 sequence reads: CASSEPLTKRGITDTQYF. CDR3 nucleotide sequence: TGCGCCAGCAGTGAGCCCTTGACTAAGCGGGGGATCACAGATACGCAGTATTTT.

The chain has TRBV11-2 and TRBJ2-1; a weak D match, TRBD2 (5 bases). V lost 1 base and J lost 6, with 16 bases in between. This CDR3 region has 16 residues. CDR1 is SGHAT, CDR2 FQNNGV, per germline. CDR3 coding DNA: TGTGCCAGCAGCTTAGCGAGCGGCTTCTCGGGCAATGAGCAGTTCTTC. Translated: CASSLASGFSGNEQFF.

This clonotype was detected once. The rearrangement joins TRBV7-9 to TRBJ2-1, with 10 bases matching TRBD2. This CDR3 comprises 16 residues. V shed 5 bases and J 0 bases; nucleotides not matched to a gene: 4. Germline V lookup: CDR1 SEHNR, CDR2 FQNEAQ (reference sequence). Here the CDR3 reads CASSQIAGGSYNEQFF. The CDR3 DNA sequence: TGTGCCAGCAGCCAGATAGCGGGGGGCTCCTACAATGAGCAGTTCTTC.